This T cell receptor (beta chain) was recorded in a study of low-dose radiotherapy and immunotherapy resistance in tumors. Trimming left V 3 bases short and J 0 bases short, with 22 bases between. Germline V gene sequence: CDR1 MNHEY, CDR2 SVGEGT. CDR3 length equals 19 residues. With TRAV- and TRBV-specific primers, first-strand cDNA was made, covering the alpha and beta chains. With a constant-region primer and a V-primer adapter, TCRs were subjected to roughly 20 PCR cycles of amplification. One entry per CDR3 protein results from TCRdb running MiXCR on the reads. Here the sample spans nearly 95,000 distinct CDR3 sequences, 8% to 10% being singletons. This clonotype was observed many times. Time point described: before trial treatment.

The sequence derives from a male donor with prostate cancer. The chain joins TRBV6-2 or TRBV6-3 to TRBJ2-3; D unresolved. Sequenced here: PBMCs, sampled before treatment. The CDR3 DNA reads as TGTGCCAGCAGTTATGGAGTGAGAGGAAGGGCGACTAGCACAGATACGCAGTATTTT. This codes for CASSYGVRGRATSTDTQYF.